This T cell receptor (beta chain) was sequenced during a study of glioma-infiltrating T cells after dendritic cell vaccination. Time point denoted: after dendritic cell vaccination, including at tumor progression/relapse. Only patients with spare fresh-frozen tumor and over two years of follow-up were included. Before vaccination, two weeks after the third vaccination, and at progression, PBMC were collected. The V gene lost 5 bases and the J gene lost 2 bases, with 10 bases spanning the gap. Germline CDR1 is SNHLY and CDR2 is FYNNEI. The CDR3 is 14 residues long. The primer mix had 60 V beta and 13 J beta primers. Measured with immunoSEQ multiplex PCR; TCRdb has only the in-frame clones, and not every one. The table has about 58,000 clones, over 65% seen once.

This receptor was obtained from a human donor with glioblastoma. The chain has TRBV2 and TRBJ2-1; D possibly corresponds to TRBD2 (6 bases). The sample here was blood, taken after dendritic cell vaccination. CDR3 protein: CASSITGAYNEQFF. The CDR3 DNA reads TGTGCCAGCAGTATCACGGGGGCCTACAATGAGCAGTTCTTC.